The 23 T cell receptor beta chains below were found in one sample sequenced in a study of blood T cell repertoires in COVID-19. Sequenced by immunoSEQ multiplex PCR; TCRdb stores in-frame clones only, minus some. The sample gives 150,000 to 200,000 clones, approximately 78% of which show up once; under 13% is in the top ten. The sample taken for sequencing was peripheral blood. The receptors here all came from a human donor in a cohort sampled during active COVID-19.

This chain uses TRBV10-3 with TRBJ1-2; D gene ambiguous. V lost 0 bases and J lost 2, with 7 bases in between. The CDR3 is made up of 14 amino acids. Germline CDR1 reads ENHRY; CDR2 reads SYGVKD. The CDR3 sequence is CAISESALNYGYTF. The CDR3 DNA is TGTGCCATCAGTGAGTCAGCCCTAAACTATGGCTACACCTTC.

In its sample, this clone was seen a few times. The chain uses TRBV6-5 and TRBJ2-7, with D tentatively TRBD2 (5 bases). In germline, CDR1 is MNHEY, CDR2 SVGAGI. The CDR3 extends over 13 amino acids. V was trimmed by 4 bases and J by 6 bases, leaving 13 bases between them. As DNA, the CDR3 is TGTGCCAGCAGTTCTTTCCTGGGGAGCGAGCAGTACTTC. It translates to CASSSFLGSEQYF.

The rearrangement joins TRBV10-1 to TRBJ2-3; TRBD2 agrees at 12 bases. Trimming took 3 bases from V and 5 from J; bases not matched to a gene: 6. This CDR3 has 16 amino acids. Germline assignment: CDR1 WNHNN and CDR2 SYGVQD (reference sequence). CDR3 sequence: CASSESLAGGLDTQYF. CDR3 in DNA: TGCGCCAGCAGTGAATCACTAGCGGGAGGACTAGATACGCAGTATTTT.

This rearrangement joins TRBV28 to TRBJ1-1; D is unclear. The CDR3 is 15 residues long. From germline, CDR1 is MDHEN and CDR2 SYDVKM. Trimming pared 6 bases from V and 8 bases from J, leaving 22 bases between. CDR3 DNA sequence: TGTGCCAGCAGCAAGGTTGGGCAACCCGCTACAGAAGCTTTCTTT. Its protein product is CASSKVGQPATEAFF.

The V and J genes are TRBV9 and TRBJ1-2, with a weak D call TRBD1 (6 bases). Trimming removed 0 bases at V and 4 bases at J, with 16 bases between. Per the germline V gene, CDR1 is SGDLS and CDR2 is YYNGEE. The CDR3 is 16 residues long. Here the CDR3 reads CASSVALGGHLYGYTF. CDR3 sequence (DNA): TGTGCCAGCAGCGTAGCTCTTGGGGGACACCTCTATGGCTACACCTTC. Drawing the rest from reference TRBV9 and TRBJ1-2, the complete variable domain is DSGVTQTPKHLITATGQRVTLRCSPRSGDLSVYWYQQSLDQGLQFLIQYYNGEERAKGNILERFSAQQFPDLHSELNLSSLELGDSALYFCASSVALGGHLYGYTFGSGTRLTVV.

V is TRBV25-1 and J is TRBJ2-6; tentatively, D is TRBD1 (5 bases). The CDR3 covers 17 residues. Germline CDR1 and CDR2: MGHDK and SYGVNS. Trimming took 8 bases from V and 2 from J, leaving 19 bases between them. As DNA, the CDR3 is TGTGCCAGCGTTGACGACAGCCGGATCCCTGGGGCCAACGTCCTGACTTTC. Translating it yields CASVDDSRIPGANVLTF.

The rearrangement links TRBV28 to TRBJ2-1, with TRBD2 identical over 8 bases. Germline CDR1 and CDR2: MDHEN and SYDVKM. J was trimmed by 3 bases and V by 1 base; bases with no gene match: 8. This CDR3 spans 17 amino acids. DNA for the CDR3: TGTGCCAGCAGTTTATTCGGGGGGGCCGCGGTCTACAATGAGCAGTTCTTC. Residues: CASSLFGGAAVYNEQFF.

The V call is TRBV4-3, the J call TRBJ2-3, with D possibly TRBD2 on 5 matching bases. V was pared by 0 bases and J by 0 bases, with 13 bases between. Germline values: CDR1 LGHNA, CDR2 YSLEER. The CDR3 totals 17 residues. The CDR3, as DNA: TGCGCCAGCAGCCAAGATTGGGAGTACACTAGCACAGATACGCAGTATTTT. As protein: CASSQDWEYTSTDTQYF.

V is TRBV9 and J is TRBJ1-1; no clear D gene. This CDR3 is 14 amino acids long. CDR1 and CDR2 from the germline V gene are SGDLS and YYNGEE. V was pared by 2 bases and J by 1 base, with 9 bases between. The CDR3 DNA reads as TGTGCCAGCAGCGTGGGCGCCACGAACACTGAAGCTTTCTTT. Its protein product is CASSVGATNTEAFF.

V usage is TRBV14 and J usage is TRBJ1-1; perhaps TRBD1 as D (5 bases). The ends were cut back, 7 bases at V and 6 bases at J, with 15 bases in the middle. The CDR3 extends over 13 amino acids. The V gene's germline CDR1 is SGHDN and CDR2 FVKESK. The CDR3 is CASTHPGFSEAFF. CDR3 sequence (DNA): TGTGCCAGCACCCACCCAGGGTTTTCTGAAGCTTTCTTT.

The genes are TRBV28 and TRBJ1-1; D might be TRBD1 (5 bases). CDR1 and CDR2 (germline): MDHEN, SYDVKM. V shed 5 bases and J shed 8 bases, with 12 bases lying between them. This CDR3 has 12 residues. CDR3 in amino acids: CASSPSHREAFF. The CDR3, as DNA: TGTGCCAGCAGTCCCTCGCACAGGGAAGCTTTCTTT.

This clone was detected a few times. J is TRBJ2-7 and V is TRBV7-2; no definite D call. The germline CDR1 and CDR2 sequences are SGHTA and FQGNSA. Trimming cost V 1 base and J 0 bases, with 10 bases left between them. CDR3 length equals 15 residues. The CDR3 sequence: CASSLGGASSYEQYF. The CDR3 region has the DNA TGTGCCAGCAGCTTAGGAGGCGCTAGCTCCTACGAGCAGTACTTC.

The CDR3: CASSPTGRGYGYTF. In DNA, the CDR3 is TGTGCCAGCAGCCCAACCGGCAGGGGCTATGGCTACACCTTC. V and J are TRBV7-8 and TRBJ1-2; weak D call: TRBD1 (6 bases). This CDR3 is 14 amino acids long. V shed 5 bases and J shed 4 bases, with 14 bases lying between them. Germline CDR1 and CDR2: SGHVS and FQNEAQ.

Only a few counts were recorded for this clone. The V call is TRBV13, the J call TRBJ2-7; TRBD1 matches 10 bases. After removal of 5 bases from V and 9 bases from J, the junction contained 7 bases not matched to a gene. Per the germline V gene, CDR1 is PRHDT and CDR2 is FYEKMQ (reference sequence). The CDR3 covers 13 residues. CDR3: CASSQGQGRMQYF. CDR3 DNA: TGTGCCAGCAGCCAGGGACAGGGGAGAATGCAGTACTTC.

The chain employs TRBV7-9 and TRBJ2-7; 8 nucleotides align to TRBD1. Looked up from germline, CDR1 is SEHNR and CDR2 is FQNEAQ (reference sequence). V shed 0 bases and J 5 bases; nucleotides not matched to a gene: 18. The CDR3 sequence is 19 residues long. The CDR3 DNA follows: TGTGCCAGCAGCTTAGCGACGGTCAGGGGGCCTCTCTTAGTCCACGAGCAGTACTTC. As protein: CASSLATVRGPLLVHEQYF.

The chain carries TRBV24-1 and TRBJ2-3; the match to TRBD1 covers 9 bases. The CDR3 is 17 residues long. J lost 5 bases, V lost 2 bases, and 10 bases had no gene match. CDR1 is KGHDR and CDR2 is SFDVKD in the germline V gene. CDR3 nucleotide sequence: TGTGCCACCAGTGATTCGGGACAGGGAATTCACCAAGATACGCAGTATTTT. This sequence encodes CATSDSGQGIHQDTQYF.

The J gene is TRBJ2-1, the V gene TRBV7-2; TRBD2 might be the D (5 bases). This CDR3 region has 15 residues. In germline, CDR1 is SGHTA, CDR2 FQGNSA. The V and J ends lost 5 bases and 7 bases respectively, with 18 bases between them. CDR3 sequence: CASSLIARVGNEQFF. DNA for the CDR3: TGTGCCAGCAGCCTCATAGCGCGGGTGGGAAATGAGCAGTTCTTC.

The genes are TRBV7-9 and TRBJ2-2; D might be TRBD1 (5 bases). This CDR3 has 17 residues. Trimming took off 0 bases at V and 3 bases at J, with 14 bases between the two ends. Germline CDR1 is SEHNR and CDR2 is FQNEAQ (reference sequence). Here the CDR3 DNA reads TGTGCCAGCAGCTTAGCGGGGAAGGGGCACGACACCGGGGAGCTGTTTTTT. This translates into CASSLAGKGHDTGELFF.

The V call is TRBV10-3, the J call TRBJ1-4, with TRBD1 matching 11 bases. The CDR3 loop spans 19 amino acids. Trimming removed 3 bases from V and 0 bases from J; junction bases left unmatched: 9. Per the germline V gene, CDR1 is ENHRY and CDR2 is SYGVKD. CDR3 sequence: CAISEWDRGNEATNEKLFF. The CDR3 DNA is TGTGCCATCAGTGAATGGGACAGGGGGAATGAGGCAACTAATGAAAAACTGTTTTTT.

This chain uses TRBV7-2 with TRBJ1-1; 7 bases match TRBD1. This CDR3 has 13 amino acids. V dropped 5 bases and J dropped 11; count of bases not matched to a gene: 11. CDR1 is SGHTA and CDR2 is FQGNSA in the germline V gene. The CDR3 sequence: CASSALLQGGAFF. The CDR3, as DNA: TGTGCCAGCAGCGCCCTACTGCAGGGGGGCGCTTTCTTT.

This clone was detected only once. This chain uses TRBV7-2 with TRBJ1-6; D is unresolved. Trimming shortened V by 0 bases and J by 7 bases, and 7 bases separated the two germline ends. Germline-derived CDR1 and CDR2 are SGHTA and FQGNSA. The CDR3 consists of 14 residues. CDR3 sequence: CASSLAGGNSPLHF. CDR3 bases: TGTGCCAGCAGCTTAGCAGGCGGGAATTCACCCCTCCACTTT.

The V gene is TRBV6-4, the J gene TRBJ2-2; no clear D. Looked up from germline, CDR1 is MRHNA and CDR2 is SNTAGT. CDR3 size: 14 residues. Trimming left V 1 base short and J 7 bases short, with 10 bases between. This CDR3 reads CASSDWPGGGELFF. In DNA, the CDR3 is TGTGCCAGCAGTGACTGGCCAGGTGGCGGGGAGCTGTTTTTT.

The chain's CDR3 is CASSLAGQGERSYEQYF. In DNA form, the CDR3 reads TGTGCCAGCAGCTTGGCCGGGCAGGGGGAAAGGTCCTACGAGCAGTACTTC. V gene TRBV5-5 combines with J gene TRBJ2-7, with 7 nucleotides matching TRBD1. The V gene end was trimmed by 0 bases and the J gene end by 1 base; junction bases not matched to a gene: 10. The CDR3 runs 17 residues. Germline lookup yields CDR1 SGHKS and CDR2 YYEKEE (reference sequence).